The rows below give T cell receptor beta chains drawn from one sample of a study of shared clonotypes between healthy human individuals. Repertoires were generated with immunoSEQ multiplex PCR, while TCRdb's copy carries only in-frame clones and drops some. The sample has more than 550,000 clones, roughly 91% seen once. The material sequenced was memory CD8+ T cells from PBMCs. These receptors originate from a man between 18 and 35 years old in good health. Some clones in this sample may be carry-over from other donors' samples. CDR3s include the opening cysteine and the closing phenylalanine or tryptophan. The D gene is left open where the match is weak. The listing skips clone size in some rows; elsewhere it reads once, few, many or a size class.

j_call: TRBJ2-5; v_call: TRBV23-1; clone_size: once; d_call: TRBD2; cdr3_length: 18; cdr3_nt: TGCGCCAGCAGTCCGCTCCCAAACAGCGGGAGGGCCCCAGAGACCCAGTACTTC; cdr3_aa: CASSPLPNSGRAPETQYF
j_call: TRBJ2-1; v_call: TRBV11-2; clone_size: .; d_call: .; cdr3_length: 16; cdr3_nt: TGTGCCAGCAGCTTAGGGTTAGCGAGTCCCTACAATGAGCAGTTCTTC; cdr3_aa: CASSLGLASPYNEQFF
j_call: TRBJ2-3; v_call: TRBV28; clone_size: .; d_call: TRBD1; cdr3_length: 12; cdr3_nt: TGTGCCGCCAGGGGGAGCACAGATACGCAGTATTTT; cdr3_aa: CAARGSTDTQYF
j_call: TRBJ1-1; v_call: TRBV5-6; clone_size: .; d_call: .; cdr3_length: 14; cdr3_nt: TGTGCCAACAGCTTGGGGTCCAAGAGCACTGAAGCTTTCTTT; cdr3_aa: CANSLGSKSTEAFF
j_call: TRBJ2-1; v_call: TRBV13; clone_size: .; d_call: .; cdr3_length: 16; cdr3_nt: TGTGCCAGCAGCTCCCAAGGTACCACGGAATACAATGAGCAGTTCTTC; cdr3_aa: CASSSQGTTEYNEQFF
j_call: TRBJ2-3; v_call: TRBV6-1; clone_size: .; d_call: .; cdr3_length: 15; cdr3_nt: TGTGCCAGCAGTGAAGTACGGGAGCGCACAGATACGCAGTATTTT; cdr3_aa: CASSEVRERTDTQYF
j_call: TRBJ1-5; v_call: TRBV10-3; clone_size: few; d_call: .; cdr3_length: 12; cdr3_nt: TGTGCCATCAGTGAGCCGGATCACCCCCAGCATTTT; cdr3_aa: CAISEPDHPQHF
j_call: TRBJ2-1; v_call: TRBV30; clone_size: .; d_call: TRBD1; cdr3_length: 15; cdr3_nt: TGTGCCTGGAGTGAGGGGACAGGATACTACAATGAGCAGTTCTTC; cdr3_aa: CAWSEGTGYYNEQFF
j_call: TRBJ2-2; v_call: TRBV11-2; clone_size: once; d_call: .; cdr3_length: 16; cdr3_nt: TGTGCCAGCAAGAACGCAAGGGACCCGAACACCGGGGAGCTGTTTTTT; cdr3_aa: CASKNARDPNTGELFF
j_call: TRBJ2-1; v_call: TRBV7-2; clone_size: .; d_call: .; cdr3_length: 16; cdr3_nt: TGTGCCAGCAGTTCACCCCAACAGCCCCTCCACAATGAGCAGTTCTTC; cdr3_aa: CASSSPQQPLHNEQFF
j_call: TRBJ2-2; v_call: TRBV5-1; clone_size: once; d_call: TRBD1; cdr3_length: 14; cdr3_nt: TGCGCCAGTAGCCGGGACAGGGGCACCGGGGAGCTGTTTTTT; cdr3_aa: CASSRDRGTGELFF
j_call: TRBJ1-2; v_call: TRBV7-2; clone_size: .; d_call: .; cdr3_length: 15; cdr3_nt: TGTGCCAGCAGCTTAACGGTCCGGGGAGGCTATGGCTACACCTTC; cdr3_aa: CASSLTVRGGYGYTF
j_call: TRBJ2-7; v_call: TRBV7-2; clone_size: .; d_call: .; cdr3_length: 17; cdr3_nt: TGTGCCAGCAGCTTCCAACTCCTCCTTGCGGGTGGTTACGAGCAGTACTTC; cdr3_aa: CASSFQLLLAGGYEQYF
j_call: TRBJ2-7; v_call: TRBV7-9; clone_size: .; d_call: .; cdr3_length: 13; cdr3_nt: TGTGCCAGCCGCGCCCGCCCTTCCTACGAGCAGTACTTC; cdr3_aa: CASRARPSYEQYF
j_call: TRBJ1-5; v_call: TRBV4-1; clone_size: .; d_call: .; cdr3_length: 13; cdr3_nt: TGCGCCAGCAGCCAGGGGACGGGGAAGCCCCAGCATTTT; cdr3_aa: CASSQGTGKPQHF
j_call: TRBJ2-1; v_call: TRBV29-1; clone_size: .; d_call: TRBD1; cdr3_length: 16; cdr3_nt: TGCAGCGTTCACATTGCCTTGGACAGGGGAATCAATGAGCAGTTCTTC; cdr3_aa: CSVHIALDRGINEQFF
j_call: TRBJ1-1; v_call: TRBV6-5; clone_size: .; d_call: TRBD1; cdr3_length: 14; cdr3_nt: TGTGCCAGCAGACGGGACAGGGTGGGCACTGAAGCTTTCTTT; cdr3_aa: CASRRDRVGTEAFF
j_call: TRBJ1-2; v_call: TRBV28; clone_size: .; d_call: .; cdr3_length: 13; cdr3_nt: TGTGCCAGCAGTTTTAACGGGGACTATGGCTACACCTTC; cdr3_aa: CASSFNGDYGYTF
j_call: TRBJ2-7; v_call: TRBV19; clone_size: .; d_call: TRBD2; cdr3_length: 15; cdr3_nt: TGTGCCAGTAGTATCGGACTAGCGGGAGGGTACGAGCAGTACTTC; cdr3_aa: CASSIGLAGGYEQYF
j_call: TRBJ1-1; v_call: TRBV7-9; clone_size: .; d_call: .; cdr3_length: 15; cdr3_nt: TGTGCCAGCAGCTGGACTGAAGTTATGAACACTGAAGCTTTCTTT; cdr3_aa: CASSWTEVMNTEAFF
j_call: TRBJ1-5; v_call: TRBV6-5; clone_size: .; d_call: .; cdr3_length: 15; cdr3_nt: TGTGCCAGCAGTTACCGGGCGGGGAGCAATCAGCCCCAGCATTTT; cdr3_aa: CASSYRAGSNQPQHF
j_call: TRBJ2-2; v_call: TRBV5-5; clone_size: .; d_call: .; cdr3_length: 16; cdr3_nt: TGTGCCAGCAGCTTTTGGAGGGGAGTTAACACCGGGGAGCTGTTTTTT; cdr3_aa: CASSFWRGVNTGELFF
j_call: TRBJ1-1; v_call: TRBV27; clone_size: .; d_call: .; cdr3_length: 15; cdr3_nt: TGTGCCAGCAGTTCCTCGGGGGGATGGGGCACTGAAGCTTTCTTT; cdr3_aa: CASSSSGGWGTEAFF
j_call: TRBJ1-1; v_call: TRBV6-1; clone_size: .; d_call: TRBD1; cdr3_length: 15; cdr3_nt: TGTGCCAGCAGTGAACTGAGGACAGGGGATGCTGAAGCTTTCTTT; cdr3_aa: CASSELRTGDAEAFF
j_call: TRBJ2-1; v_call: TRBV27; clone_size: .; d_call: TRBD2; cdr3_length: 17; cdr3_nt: TGTGCCAGCAGACAAAGACTAGCGGTTCTTTCGTACAATGAGCAGTTCTTC; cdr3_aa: CASRQRLAVLSYNEQFF
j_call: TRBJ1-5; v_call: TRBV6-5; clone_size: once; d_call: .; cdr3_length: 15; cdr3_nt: TGTGCCAGCAGTTACTCCCCAGGTCTCAATCAGCCCCAGCATTTT; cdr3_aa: CASSYSPGLNQPQHF
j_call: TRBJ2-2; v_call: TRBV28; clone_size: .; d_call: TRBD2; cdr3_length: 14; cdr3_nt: TGTGCCACCTTAGCGGGAATCTCCACCGGGGAGCTGTTTTTT; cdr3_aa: CATLAGISTGELFF
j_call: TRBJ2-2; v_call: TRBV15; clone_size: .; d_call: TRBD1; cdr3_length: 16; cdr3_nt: TGTGCCACCAGCGACCAGGACAGGGGGTTTACCGGGGAGCTGTTTTTT; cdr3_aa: CATSDQDRGFTGELFF
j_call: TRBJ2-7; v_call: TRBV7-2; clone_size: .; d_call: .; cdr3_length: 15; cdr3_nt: TGTGCCAGCAGCTTAGGGGGGGGCGCGGGATTCGAGCAGTACTTC; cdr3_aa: CASSLGGGAGFEQYF
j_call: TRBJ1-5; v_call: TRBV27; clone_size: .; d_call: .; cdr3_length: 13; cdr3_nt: TGTGCCAGTTCCTTCGGGATCAATCAGCCCCAGCATTTT; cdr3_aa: CASSFGINQPQHF
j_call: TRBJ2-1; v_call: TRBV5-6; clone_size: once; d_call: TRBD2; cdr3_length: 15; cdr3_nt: TGTGCCAGCAGCACGAGCGGGACCTCCTACAATGAGCAGTTCTTC; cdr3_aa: CASSTSGTSYNEQFF
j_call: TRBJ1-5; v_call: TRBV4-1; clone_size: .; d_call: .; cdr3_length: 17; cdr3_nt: TGCGCCAGCAGCGAAGGGGCAGGGCCTTATAGCAATCAGCCCCAGCATTTT; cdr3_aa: CASSEGAGPYSNQPQHF
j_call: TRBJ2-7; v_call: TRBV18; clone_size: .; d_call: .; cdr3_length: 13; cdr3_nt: TGTGCCAGCTCACCACCGTCGGACTACGAGCAGTACTTC; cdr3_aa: CASSPPSDYEQYF
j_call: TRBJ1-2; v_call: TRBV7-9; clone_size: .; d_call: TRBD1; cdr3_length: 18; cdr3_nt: TGTGCCAGCAGCCTTCGAGGGGACAGGGGCCCCCTCGATTATGGCTACACCTTC; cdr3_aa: CASSLRGDRGPLDYGYTF
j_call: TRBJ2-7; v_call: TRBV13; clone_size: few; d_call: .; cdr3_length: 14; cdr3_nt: TGTGCCAGCAGCCCCCGCGGACACCTCTACGAGCAGTACTTC; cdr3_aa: CASSPRGHLYEQYF
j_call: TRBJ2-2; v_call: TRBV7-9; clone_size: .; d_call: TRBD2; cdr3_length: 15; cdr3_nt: TGTGCCAGCCGGAGCGGGAGGGCCGCTACCGGGGAGCTGTTTTTT; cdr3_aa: CASRSGRAATGELFF
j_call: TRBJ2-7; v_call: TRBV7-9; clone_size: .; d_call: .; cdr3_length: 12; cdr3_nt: TGTGCCAGCAGCTTAGTAAGGTACGAGCAGTACTTC; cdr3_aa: CASSLVRYEQYF
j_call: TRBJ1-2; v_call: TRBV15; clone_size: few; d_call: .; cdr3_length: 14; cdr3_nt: TGTGCCACCAGCGGGGGGGACCCTTTAGTTGGCTACACCTTC; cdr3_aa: CATSGGDPLVGYTF
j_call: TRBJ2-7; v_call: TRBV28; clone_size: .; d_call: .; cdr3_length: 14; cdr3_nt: TGTGCCAGCAGTTTCTTTGGCAGGCCTGGAGAGCAGTACTTC; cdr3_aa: CASSFFGRPGEQYF
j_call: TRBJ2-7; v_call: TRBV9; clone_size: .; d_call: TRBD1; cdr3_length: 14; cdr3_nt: TGTGCCAGCAGCGATCGGACAGGGGGGGACGAGCAGTACTTC; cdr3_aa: CASSDRTGGDEQYF
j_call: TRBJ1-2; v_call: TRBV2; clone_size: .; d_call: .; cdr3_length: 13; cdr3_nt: TGTGCCAGCCGACGAGGGCTCACCGGTGGCTACACCTTC; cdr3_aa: CASRRGLTGGYTF
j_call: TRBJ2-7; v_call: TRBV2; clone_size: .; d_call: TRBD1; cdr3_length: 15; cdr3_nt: TGTGCCAGCAGTGATCGAGGGGACAGCACCTACGAGCAGTACTTC; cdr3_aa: CASSDRGDSTYEQYF
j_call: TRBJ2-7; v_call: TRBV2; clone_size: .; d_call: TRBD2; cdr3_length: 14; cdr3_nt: TGTGCCAGCAGGGGACTAGCGGGGTCCTACGAGCAGTACTTC; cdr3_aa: CASRGLAGSYEQYF
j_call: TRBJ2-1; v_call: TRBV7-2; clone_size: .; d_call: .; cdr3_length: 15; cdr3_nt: TGTGCCAGCAGCTCGCGGGACACCCCGCCCCATGAGCAGTTCTTC; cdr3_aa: CASSSRDTPPHEQFF
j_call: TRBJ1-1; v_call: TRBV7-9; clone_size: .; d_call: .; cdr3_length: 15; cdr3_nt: TGTGCCAGCAGCTTATGGTGGAAGGGGAACACTGAAGCTTTCTTT; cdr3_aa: CASSLWWKGNTEAFF
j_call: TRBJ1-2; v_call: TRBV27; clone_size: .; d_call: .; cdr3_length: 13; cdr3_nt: TGTGCCAGCAGTTCTACAGGGTTCTATGGCTACACCTTC; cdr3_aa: CASSSTGFYGYTF
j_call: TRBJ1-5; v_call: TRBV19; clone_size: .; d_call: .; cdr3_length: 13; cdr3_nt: TGTGCCAGTAGTCGACGAGGGTCTCGGCCCCAGCATTTT; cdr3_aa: CASSRRGSRPQHF
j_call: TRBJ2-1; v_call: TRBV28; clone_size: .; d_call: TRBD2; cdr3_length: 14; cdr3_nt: TGTGCCAGCAGGAGCGGGAGCCCCTACAATGAGCAGTTCTTC; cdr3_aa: CASRSGSPYNEQFF
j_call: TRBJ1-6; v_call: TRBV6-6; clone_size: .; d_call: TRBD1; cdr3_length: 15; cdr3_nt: TGTGCCAGCAGACTACCTACAGGGGGCGTTTCACCCCTCCACTTT; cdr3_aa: CASRLPTGGVSPLHF
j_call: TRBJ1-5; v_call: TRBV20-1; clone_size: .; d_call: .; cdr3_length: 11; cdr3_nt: TGCAGTGCTAGAGAGGGGCAGCCCCAGCATTTT; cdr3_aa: CSAREGQPQHF
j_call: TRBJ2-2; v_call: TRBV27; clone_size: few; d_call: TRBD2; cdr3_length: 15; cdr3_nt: TGTGCCAGCAGTTCTCTAGCGGGAGCGGCCGGGGAGCTGTTTTTT; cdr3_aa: CASSSLAGAAGELFF
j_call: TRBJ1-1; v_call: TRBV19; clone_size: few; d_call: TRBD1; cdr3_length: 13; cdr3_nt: TGTGCCAGTATACCACAGGGGGCCGCTGAAGCTTTCTTT; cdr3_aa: CASIPQGAAEAFF
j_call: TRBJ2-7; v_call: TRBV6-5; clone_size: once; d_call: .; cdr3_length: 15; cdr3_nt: TGTGCCAGCAGTTACGCCACAGGGCGTTCCTACGAGCAGTACTTC; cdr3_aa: CASSYATGRSYEQYF
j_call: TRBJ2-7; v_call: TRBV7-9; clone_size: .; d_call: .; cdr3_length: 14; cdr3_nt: TGTGCCAGCAGCTTAGACGGGACACCCTACGAGCAGTACTTC; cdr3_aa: CASSLDGTPYEQYF
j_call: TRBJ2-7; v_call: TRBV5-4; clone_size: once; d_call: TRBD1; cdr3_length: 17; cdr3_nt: TGTGCCAGCAGCCTCGGAGGACACAGGGGTAGGGGCTACGAGCAGTACTTC; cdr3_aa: CASSLGGHRGRGYEQYF